Sequencing of this T cell receptor (beta chain) was carried out in a study of T cells after yellow fever vaccination. Germline V gene data show CDR1 as SGHVS and CDR2 as FQNEAQ. The CDR3 consists of 15 residues. Trimming shortened V by 5 bases and J by 2 bases, and 13 bases separated the two germline ends. 5'RACE template switching added a universal primer site and UMIs to TCR cDNA. A single record per CDR3 protein comes from TCRdb applying MiXCR to the 5' RACE reads. The repertoire has roughly 320,000 distinct CDR3 sequences, around 10% of them found once; the top ten carry roughly 3%. This TCR came from a man between 18 and 35 years old who received the YFV17D yellow fever vaccine. The chain uses TRBV7-8 and TRBJ2-1, with a weak D call TRBD2 (5 bases). Specimen: CD4+ T cells sorted from PBMCs, collected 45 days after the yellow fever booster vaccination. CDR3 loop: CASSPRTQTYNEQFF. For the CDR3, the DNA is TGTGCCAGCAGCCCCCGGACTCAGACCTACAATGAGCAGTTCTTC.